This TCR beta chain was documented in a study of T cell responses to AZD1222 COVID-19 vaccine. Findings of the study overall: Scientists sampled the repertoires only once the peak T cell response had passed. Among the donors, most were white British and more were female, and clonal diversity was possibly underestimated.

Here immunoSEQ multiplex PCR was the method, and the copy in TCRdb shows in-frame clones only, minus some. The table records 70,000 to 85,000 clones, more than 80% of them present only once. This clone was recorded only once. Its antigen is currently unknown. The ends were cut back, 0 bases at V and 0 bases at J, with 15 bases in the middle. CDR1 and CDR2 from the germline V gene are MRHNA and SNTAGT. CDR3 length: 19 amino acids. The gene calls are TRBV6-4 and TRBJ2-6; D may be TRBD1 (6 bases). This receptor was identified in an adult in good health. This material consisted of peripheral blood, taken on day 0 of AZD1222 vaccination. The CDR3 nucleotides are TGTGCCAGCAGTGACTCCCCTAAGGGGGTGCTCTCTGGGGCCAACGTCCTGACTTTC. It is translated as CASSDSPKGVLSGANVLTF.